Below, 25 T cell receptor beta chains from the same sample are listed, as sequenced in a study of blood T cell repertoires in COVID-19. The repertoire was sequenced with immunoSEQ multiplex PCR; TCRdb's copy has only in-frame clones and lacks some. The sample gives over 300,000 clones, 89% of which show up once; around 1.2% is in the top ten. Material for sequencing was peripheral blood. The receptor set was obtained from a man between 40 and 49 years old with acute or convalescent COVID-19.

This clone was seen more than once but under ten times. The rearrangement links TRBV27 to TRBJ2-7, with D possibly being TRBD2 (6 bases). Germline CDR1 reads MNHEY; CDR2 reads SMNVEV (reference sequence). The length of the CDR3 is 14 residues. V was cut by 2 bases and J by 3 bases, with 11 bases left in between. The CDR3 reads CASSLQDGGYEQYF. The CDR3 region has the DNA TGTGCCAGCAGTTTACAGGACGGGGGCTACGAGCAGTACTTC.

The V call is TRBV11-2, the J call TRBJ1-4, with D possibly TRBD1 on 5 matching bases. Deletions cut 2 bases from V and 6 bases from J, with 16 bases between. The CDR3 consists of 16 residues. CDR1 and CDR2 (germline): SGHAT, FQNNGV. The CDR3, as DNA: TGTGCCAGCAGCTTAAGTATGGGGACTGATTATGAAAAACTGTTTTTT. This translates into CASSLSMGTDYEKLFF.

The table lists this clone with a few counts. The chain recombines TRBV2 with TRBJ2-1, with TRBD1 matching over 7 bases. Germline V CDR1 and CDR2: SNHLY, FYNNEI. The CDR3 spans 14 residues. V lost 8 bases to trimming and J lost 0 bases; unmatched junction nucleotides: 4. DNA of the CDR3: TGTGCCAGCCTACAGGGGAGCTCCTACAATGAGCAGTTCTTC. Protein sequence: CASLQGSSYNEQFF. Full variable domain (rest looked up from reference TRBV2 and TRBJ2-1): EPEVTQTPSHQVTQMGQEVILRCVPISNHLYFYWYRQILGQKVEFLVSFYNNEISEKSEIFDDQFSVERPDGSNFTLKIRSTKLEDSAMYFCASLQGSSYNEQFFGPGTRLTVL.

This clone was seen only once. The V call is TRBV15, the J call TRBJ1-2; tentative D call: TRBD1 (6 bases). The CDR3 spans 18 residues. Germline-derived CDR1 and CDR2 are LNHNV and YYDKDF (reference sequence). Between the trimmed V and J ends, which lost 0 bases and 2 bases, there was a span of 19 bases. The CDR3 DNA reads as TGTGCCACCAGCAGAGAGGGGGGGATGGGACATCTAAACTATGGCTACACCTTC. It encodes CATSREGGMGHLNYGYTF.

The gene calls are TRBV2 and TRBJ2-2; 11 positions match TRBD2. Germline V gene lookup returns CDR1 SNHLY and CDR2 FYNNEI. The length of the CDR3 is 20 residues. The trim removed 5 bases at V and 4 bases at J, leaving 18 bases unmatched. The CDR3 protein is CASSYSRQVLAGGGTGELFF. CDR3 DNA: TGTGCCAGCAGTTATTCCAGGCAGGTCCTAGCGGGAGGAGGCACCGGGGAGCTGTTTTTT.

Concerning this clone itself: The junction departs from the called germline gene at one end, perhaps through a read error. The rearrangement links TRBV6-5 to TRBJ2-2; 10 bases are a match to TRBD1. CDR1 is MNHEY and CDR2 is SVGAGI in the germline V gene. This CDR3 comprises 16 residues. CDR3 residues: CASSHSGQGTTGELFF. The CDR3 region has the DNA TGTGCCAGCAGTCACTCGGGACAGGGGACCACCGGGGAGCTGTTTTTT.

The genes are TRBV2 and TRBJ2-5, with 10 bases that match TRBD1. The V and J ends lost 6 bases and 2 bases, in that order; junction bases with no gene match: 6. This CDR3 comprises 15 residues. The germline gives CDR1 SNHLY, CDR2 FYNNEI. In DNA form, the CDR3 reads TGTGCCAGCAGCCCGGACAGGGGGGGGCAAGAGACCCAGTACTTC. It encodes CASSPDRGGQETQYF.

The V gene is TRBV11-2, the J gene TRBJ2-1, with D maybe TRBD2 (6 bases). Germline V lookup: CDR1 SGHAT, CDR2 FQNNGV. V gave up 5 bases and J gave up 3 bases, with 14 bases separating them. The CDR3 is 15 amino acids. The CDR3 bases are TGTGCCAGCAGCGGGGTCCGGGGGAGCTACAATGAGCAGTTCTTC. Translating gives CASSGVRGSYNEQFF.

Comment on this clone: One junction end does not reproduce the germline sequence, and a read error may be involved. The V call is TRBV25-1, the J call TRBJ2-7; TRBD2 is a possible D gene (5 bases). The CDR3 is 12 amino acids. Germline V gives CDR1 MGHDK, CDR2 SYGVNS. The CDR3 DNA follows: TGTGCCACCCAACCGGGGTCCTCCGAGCAGTACTTC. Translating it yields CATQPGSSEQYF.

V and J are TRBV28 and TRBJ1-1; D is unclear. Trimming stripped 5 bases from V and 1 base from J, with 8 bases between. Germline assignment: CDR1 MDHEN and CDR2 SYDVKM. This CDR3 is 13 amino acids long. The chain's CDR3 is CASSQTGNTEAFF. The CDR3 DNA sequence: TGTGCCAGCAGTCAGACGGGGAACACTGAAGCTTTCTTT.

This chain uses TRBV7-3 with TRBJ2-7; 7 bases are shared with TRBD1. Per the germline V gene, CDR1 is SGHTA and CDR2 is FQGTGA. The V gene end was trimmed by 1 base and the J gene end by 3 bases; junction bases not matched to a gene: 9. This CDR3 is 16 amino acids long. The CDR3 bases are TGTGCCAGCAGCTTAAGGTGGACAGGTAACCACTACGAGCAGTACTTC. Translated: CASSLRWTGNHYEQYF.

The chain has TRBV24-1 and TRBJ1-3, with 7 positions matching TRBD1. The germline gives CDR1 KGHDR, CDR2 SFDVKD. The junction had 7 bases not matched to a gene; V was cut back by 4 bases and J by 2 bases. The CDR3 totals 16 residues. The CDR3 DNA is TGTGCCACCAGTGAGGACCTACAGGGGACTGGAAACACCATATATTTT. Translated: CATSEDLQGTGNTIYF.

The genes are TRBV4-1 and TRBJ2-5; 8 nucleotides match TRBD1. The CDR3 has 16 amino acids. Germline CDR1 reads MGHRA; CDR2 reads YSYEKL. The junction had 12 bases not matched to a gene; V was cut back by 4 bases and J by 5 bases. The CDR3 DNA reads as TGCGCCAGCAGCCGAGGACAGGGCGAGTTTGGGGAGACCCAGTACTTC. As protein: CASSRGQGEFGETQYF.

This chain connects TRBV29-1 to TRBJ1-1; TRBD1 matches 7 bases. This CDR3 spans 12 amino acids. V shed 7 bases, J shed 3 bases, and the junction held 5 bases outside the gene matches. Germline CDR1 reads SQVTM; CDR2 reads ANQGSEA. CDR3 bases: TGCAGCGGAGGGACAGTTGACACTGAAGCTTTCTTT. Protein product: CSGGTVDTEAFF.

CDR3 loop: CASRITGGVTNYGYTF. DNA for the CDR3: TGTGCCAGCAGAATCACAGGGGGCGTCACTAACTATGGCTACACCTTC. The chain has TRBV7-8 and TRBJ1-2; TRBD1 agrees at 9 bases. This CDR3 has 16 amino acids. Germline CDR1 SGHVS, CDR2 FQNEAQ. Trimming took 6 bases from V and 0 from J; bases not matched to a gene: 8.

The chain recombines TRBV19 with TRBJ1-1; TRBD1 might be the D (5 bases). Trimming pared 4 bases from V and 10 bases from J, leaving 13 bases between. Germline V gene sequence: CDR1 LNHDA, CDR2 SQIVND (reference sequence). The CDR3 is made up of 12 amino acids. This CDR3 reads CASSSNPGRAFF. Here the CDR3 DNA reads TGTGCCAGTAGTAGTAACCCAGGGCGAGCTTTCTTT.

V is TRBV19 and J is TRBJ1-4, with D maybe TRBD1 (5 bases). The ends were cut back, 11 bases at V and 7 bases at J, with 11 bases in the middle. Germline loops: CDR1 LNHDA, CDR2 SQIVND (reference sequence). The CDR3 sequence is 11 residues long. The CDR3 coding sequence is TGTGCCTCTGGGGGGGGTGAAAAACTGTTTTTT. Its protein is CASGGGEKLFF.

V usage is TRBV18 and J usage is TRBJ1-5, with D perhaps matching TRBD1 (6 bases). CDR3 length: 16 residues. The V gene lost 3 bases and the J gene lost 0 bases, with 12 bases spanning the gap. From germline, CDR1 is KGHSH and CDR2 LQKENI. In nucleotides, the CDR3 is TGTGCCAGCTCACCCACGACAGGACTTAGCAATCAGCCCCAGCATTTT. It yields the protein CASSPTTGLSNQPQHF. Full variable domain (rest looked up from reference TRBV18 and TRBJ1-5): NAGVMQNPRHLVRRRGQEARLRCSPMKGHSHVYWYRQLPEEGLKFMVYLQKENIIDESGMPKERFSAEFPKEGPSILRIQQVVRGDSAAYFCASSPTTGLSNQPQHFGDGTRLSIL.

The chain links TRBV29-1 to TRBJ1-1; D is uncertain. The CDR3 is 12 residues long. The V end was cut by 3 bases, the J end by 8 bases, with 13 bases between. From germline, CDR1 is SQVTM and CDR2 ANQGSEA. This CDR3 reads CSVDKGRDEAFF. CDR3 DNA sequence: TGCAGCGTTGATAAAGGGAGAGACGAAGCTTTCTTT.

The CDR3 DNA follows: TGTGCCAGCAGCCAAGAGGTCGGGTTAGGGGGACTAGCGGGGGTAGATACGCAGTATTTT. Translation gives CASSQEVGLGGLAGVDTQYF. The chain couples TRBV4-2 to TRBJ2-3; 14 bases align to TRBD2. Germline V gives CDR1 LGHNA, CDR2 YNFKEQ. The CDR3 spans 20 residues. V was pared by 0 bases and J by 5 bases, with 13 bases of the junction left unmatched.

The rearrangement uses TRBV9 and TRBJ2-1, with 8 positions matching TRBD1. Looked up from germline, CDR1 is SGDLS and CDR2 is YYNGEE. V gave up 1 base and J gave up 0 bases; unmatched junction bases: 3. This CDR3 is built from 16 residues. Here the CDR3 reads CASSVRTGGSYNEQFF. The CDR3 region has the DNA TGTGCCAGCAGCGTAAGAACAGGGGGCTCCTACAATGAGCAGTTCTTC.

The V gene is TRBV19, the J gene TRBJ2-1; 7 nucleotides agree with TRBD1. Looked up from germline, CDR1 is LNHDA and CDR2 is SQIVND (reference sequence). This CDR3 is built from 17 residues. V gave up 2 bases and J gave up 1 base; unmatched junction bases: 8. The CDR3 protein is CASSINGHRGSYNEQFF. The CDR3 nucleotides are TGTGCCAGTAGTATAAACGGACACAGGGGATCCTACAATGAGCAGTTCTTC.

This chain links TRBV28 with TRBJ2-7; perhaps TRBD1 as D (6 bases). Trimming pared 6 bases from V and 2 bases from J, leaving 11 bases between. CDR1 and CDR2 (germline): MDHEN, SYDVKM. CDR3 length: 13 residues. The CDR3 DNA is TGTGCCAGCAGGCATGGACAGACCTACGAGCAGTACTTC. It specifies CASRHGQTYEQYF.

This clone was observed a single time. The V and J genes are TRBV7-9 and TRBJ1-1; 7 bases are a match to TRBD1. The CDR3 contains 14 residues. The junction had 6 bases not matched to a gene; V was cut back by 1 base and J by 7 bases. The germline CDR1 and CDR2 sequences are SEHNR and FQNEAQ (reference sequence). The CDR3 bases are TGTGCCAGCAGCTTAGTAGCAGGGGGTAATGAAGCTTTCTTT. Translated: CASSLVAGGNEAFF. Variable domain in full (rest from reference TRBV7-9 and TRBJ1-1): DTGVSQNPRHKITKRGQNVTFRCDPISEHNRLYWYRQTLGQGPEFLTYFQNEAQLEKSRLLSDRFSAERPKGSFSTLEIQRTEQGDSAMYLCASSLVAGGNEAFFGQGTRLTVV.

This sequence joins TRBV7-3 and TRBJ1-4; D possibly corresponds to TRBD1 (6 bases). In germline, CDR1 is SGHTA, CDR2 FQGTGA. The CDR3 extends over 15 amino acids. V lost 2 bases, J lost 6 bases, and 13 bases lay in between. CDR3 sequence reads: CASSLFRGEDEKLFF. CDR3 in DNA: TGTGCCAGCAGCTTATTCAGGGGCGAGGATGAAAAACTGTTTTTT.